This entry lists 3 T cell receptor beta chains sequenced from one sample in a study of T cell changes during pregnancy in multiple sclerosis. Only in-frame clones appear in the TCRdb table, and some are missing; sequencing was by immunoSEQ multiplex PCR. The data contain some 99,000 clones, about 91% of them singletons. This specimen was peripheral blood, taken after pregnancy. All receptors derive from a female donor in good health, enrolled as a control in a pregnancy study.

The V gene is TRBV18, the J gene TRBJ1-2, with 8 bases lining up with TRBD1. With V trimmed by 3 bases and J by 1 base, 4 bases remained unmatched. CDR1 and CDR2 (germline): KGHSH, LQKENI. CDR3 length: 15 residues. As DNA, the CDR3 is TGTGCCAGCTCACCTGGACAGGGAAGTAACTATGGCTACACCTTC. Protein sequence: CASSPGQGSNYGYTF.

The chain is built from TRBV4-1 and TRBJ1-5, with 8 bases aligning to TRBD1. There are 15 residues in the CDR3. Trimming took 4 bases from V and 6 from J; bases not matched to a gene: 8. The V gene's germline CDR1 is MGHRA and CDR2 YSYEKL. CDR3 region: CASSLTGGEGQPQHF. In DNA, the CDR3 is TGCGCCAGCAGCCTTACAGGGGGTGAGGGTCAGCCCCAGCATTTT.

V gene TRBV19 combines with J gene TRBJ2-5, with 7 positions matching TRBD1. Germline CDR1 LNHDA, CDR2 SQIVND (reference sequence). After removal of 4 bases from V and 3 bases from J, the junction contained 5 bases not matched to a gene. The CDR3 has 14 residues. The CDR3 here is CASSSRQGKETQYF. Written as DNA, the CDR3 is TGTGCCAGTAGTAGCAGACAGGGTAAAGAGACCCAGTACTTC.